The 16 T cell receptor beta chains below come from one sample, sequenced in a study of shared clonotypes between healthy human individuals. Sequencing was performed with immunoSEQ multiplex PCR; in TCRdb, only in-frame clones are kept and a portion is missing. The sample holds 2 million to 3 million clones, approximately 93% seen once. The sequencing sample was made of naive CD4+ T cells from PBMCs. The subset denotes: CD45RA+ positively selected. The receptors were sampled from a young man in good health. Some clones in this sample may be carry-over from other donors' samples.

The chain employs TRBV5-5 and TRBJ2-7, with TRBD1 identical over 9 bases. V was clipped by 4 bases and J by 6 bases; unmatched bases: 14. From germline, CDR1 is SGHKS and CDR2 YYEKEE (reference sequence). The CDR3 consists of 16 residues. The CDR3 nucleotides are TGTGCCAGCAGCCCCATTCCCCGGGACAGGGAGGGCGAGCAGTACTTC. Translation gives CASSPIPRDREGEQYF.

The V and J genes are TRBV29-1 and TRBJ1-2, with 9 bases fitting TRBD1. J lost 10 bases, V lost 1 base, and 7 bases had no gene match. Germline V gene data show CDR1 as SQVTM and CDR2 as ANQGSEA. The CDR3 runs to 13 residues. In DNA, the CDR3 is TGCAGCGTTGAAGCCCCGGGACAGGGACCCTACACCTTC. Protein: CSVEAPGQGPYTF.

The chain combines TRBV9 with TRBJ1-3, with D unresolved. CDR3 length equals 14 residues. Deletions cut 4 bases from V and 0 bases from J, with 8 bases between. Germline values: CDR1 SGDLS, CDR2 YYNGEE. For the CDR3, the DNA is TGTGCCAGCAGCTCCGCCCCCTCTGGAAACACCATATATTTT. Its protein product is CASSSAPSGNTIYF.

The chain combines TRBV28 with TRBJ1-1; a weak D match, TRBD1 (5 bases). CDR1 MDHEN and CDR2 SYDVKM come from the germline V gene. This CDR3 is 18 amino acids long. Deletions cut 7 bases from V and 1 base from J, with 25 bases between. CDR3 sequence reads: CASTPPGGRLRGNTEAFF. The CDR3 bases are TGTGCCAGCACTCCCCCGGGGGGGAGACTACGGGGGAACACTGAAGCTTTCTTT.

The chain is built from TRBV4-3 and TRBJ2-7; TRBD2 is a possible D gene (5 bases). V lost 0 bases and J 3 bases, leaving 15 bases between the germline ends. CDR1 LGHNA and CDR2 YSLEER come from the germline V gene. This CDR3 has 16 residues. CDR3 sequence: CASSQEEVSAIYEQYF. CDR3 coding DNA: TGCGCCAGCAGCCAAGAAGAGGTTAGCGCAATCTACGAGCAGTACTTC.

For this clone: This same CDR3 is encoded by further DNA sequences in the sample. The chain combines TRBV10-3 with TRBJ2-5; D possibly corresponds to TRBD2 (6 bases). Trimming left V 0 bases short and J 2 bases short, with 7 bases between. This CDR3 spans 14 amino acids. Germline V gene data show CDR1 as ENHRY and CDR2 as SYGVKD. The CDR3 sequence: CAISESSGQETQYF. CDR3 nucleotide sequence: TGTGCCATCAGTGAGTCTAGCGGACAAGAGACCCAGTACTTC.

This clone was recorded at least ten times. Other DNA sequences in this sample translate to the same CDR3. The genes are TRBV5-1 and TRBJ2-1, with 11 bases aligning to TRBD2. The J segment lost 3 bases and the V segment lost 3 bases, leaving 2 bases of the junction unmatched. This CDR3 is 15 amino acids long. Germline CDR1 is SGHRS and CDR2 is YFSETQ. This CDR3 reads CASSWGLADYNEQFF. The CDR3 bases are TGCGCCAGCAGCTGGGGACTAGCGGACTACAATGAGCAGTTCTTC.

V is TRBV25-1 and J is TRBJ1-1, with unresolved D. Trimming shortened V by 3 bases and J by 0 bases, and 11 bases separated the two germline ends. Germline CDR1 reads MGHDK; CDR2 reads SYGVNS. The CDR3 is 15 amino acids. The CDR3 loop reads CASSDYKGMNTEAFF. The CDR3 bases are TGTGCCAGCAGTGATTATAAGGGTATGAACACTGAAGCTTTCTTT.

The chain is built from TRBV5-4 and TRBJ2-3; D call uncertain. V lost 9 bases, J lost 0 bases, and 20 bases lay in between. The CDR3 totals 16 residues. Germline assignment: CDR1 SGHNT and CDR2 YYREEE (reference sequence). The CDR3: CATRETGRSSTDTQYF. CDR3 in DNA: TGTGCCACCCGAGAAACCGGGCGATCTAGCACAGATACGCAGTATTTT. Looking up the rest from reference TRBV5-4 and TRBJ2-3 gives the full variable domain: ETGVTQSPTHLIKTRGQQVTLRCSSQSGHNTVSWYQQALGQGPQFIFQYYREEENGRGNFPPRFSGLQFPNYSSELNVNALELDDSALYLCATRETGRSSTDTQYFGPGTRLTVL.

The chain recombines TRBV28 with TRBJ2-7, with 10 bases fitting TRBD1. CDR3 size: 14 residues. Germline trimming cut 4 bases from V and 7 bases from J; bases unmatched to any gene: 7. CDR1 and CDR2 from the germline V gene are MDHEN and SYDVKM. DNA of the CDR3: TGTGCCAGCAGTTCGGGGACAGGGGATGAGGAGCAGTACTTC. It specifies CASSSGTGDEEQYF.

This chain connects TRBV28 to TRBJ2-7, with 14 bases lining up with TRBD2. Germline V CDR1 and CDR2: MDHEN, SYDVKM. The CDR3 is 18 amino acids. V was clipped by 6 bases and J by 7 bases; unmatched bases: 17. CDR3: CASRGTGTSGRLAWEQYF. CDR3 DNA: TGTGCCAGCAGGGGGACCGGGACTAGCGGGAGACTGGCGTGGGAGCAGTACTTC.

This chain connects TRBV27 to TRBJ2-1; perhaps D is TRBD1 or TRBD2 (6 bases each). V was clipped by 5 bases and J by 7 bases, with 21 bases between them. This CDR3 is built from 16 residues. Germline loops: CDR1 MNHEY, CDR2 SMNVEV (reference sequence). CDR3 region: CASSVRGELDKNEQFF. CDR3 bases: TGTGCCAGCAGTGTAAGGGGGGAACTAGATAAAAATGAGCAGTTCTTC.

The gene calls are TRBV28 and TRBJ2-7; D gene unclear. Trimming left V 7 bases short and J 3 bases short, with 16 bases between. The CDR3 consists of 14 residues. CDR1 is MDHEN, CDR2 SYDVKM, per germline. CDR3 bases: TGTGCCAGCACCCAAGCTGGGATTCGCTACGAGCAGTACTTC. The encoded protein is CASTQAGIRYEQYF. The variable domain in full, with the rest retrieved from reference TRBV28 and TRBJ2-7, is DVKVTQSSRYLVKRTGEKVFLECVQDMDHENMFWYRQDPGLGLRLIYFSYDVKMKEKGDIPEGYSVSREKKERFSLILESASTNQTSMYLCASTQAGIRYEQYFGPGTRLTVT.

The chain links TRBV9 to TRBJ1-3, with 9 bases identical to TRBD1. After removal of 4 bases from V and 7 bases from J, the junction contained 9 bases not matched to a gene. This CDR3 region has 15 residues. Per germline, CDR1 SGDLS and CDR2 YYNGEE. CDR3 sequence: CASSFLGTGTNTIYF. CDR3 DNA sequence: TGTGCCAGCAGCTTTCTCGGGACAGGGACTAACACCATATATTTT.

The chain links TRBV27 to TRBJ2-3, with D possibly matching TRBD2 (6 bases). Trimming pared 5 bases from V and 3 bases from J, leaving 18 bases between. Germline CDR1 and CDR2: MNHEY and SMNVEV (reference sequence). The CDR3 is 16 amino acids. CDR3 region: CASSPRGGGLTDTQYF. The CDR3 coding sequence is TGTGCCAGCAGTCCGAGGGGCGGAGGGCTAACAGATACGCAGTATTTT.

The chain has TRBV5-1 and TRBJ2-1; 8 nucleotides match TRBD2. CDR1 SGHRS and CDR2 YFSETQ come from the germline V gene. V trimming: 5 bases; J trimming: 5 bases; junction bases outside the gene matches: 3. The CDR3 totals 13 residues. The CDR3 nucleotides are TGCGCCAGCAGACTAGCGGAAAACAATGAGCAGTTCTTC. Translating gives CASRLAENNEQFF.